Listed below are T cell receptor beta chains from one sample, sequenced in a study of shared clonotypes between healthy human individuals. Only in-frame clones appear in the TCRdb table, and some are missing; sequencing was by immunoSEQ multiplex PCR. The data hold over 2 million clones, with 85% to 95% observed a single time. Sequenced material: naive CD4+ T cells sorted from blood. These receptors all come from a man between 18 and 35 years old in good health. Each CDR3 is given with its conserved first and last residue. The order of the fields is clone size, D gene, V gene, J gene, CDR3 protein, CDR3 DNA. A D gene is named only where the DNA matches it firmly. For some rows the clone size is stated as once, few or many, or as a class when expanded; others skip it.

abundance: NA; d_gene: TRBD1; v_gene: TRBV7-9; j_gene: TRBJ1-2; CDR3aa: CASSWGQGRNYGYTF; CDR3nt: TGTGCCAGCAGCTGGGGACAGGGGAGGAACTATGGCTACACCTTC
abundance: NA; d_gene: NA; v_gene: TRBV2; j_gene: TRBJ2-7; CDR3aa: CASSDQGTYEQYF; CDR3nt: TGTGCCAGCAGTGATCAGGGGACCTACGAGCAGTACTTC
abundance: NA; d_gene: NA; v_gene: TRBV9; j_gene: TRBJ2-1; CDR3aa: CASSVDLNEQFF; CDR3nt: TGTGCCAGCAGCGTCGATCTTAATGAGCAGTTCTTC
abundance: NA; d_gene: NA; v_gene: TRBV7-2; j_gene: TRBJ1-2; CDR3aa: CASSLDPPNYGYTF; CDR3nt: TGTGCCAGCAGCTTAGACCCTCCGAACTATGGCTACACCTTC
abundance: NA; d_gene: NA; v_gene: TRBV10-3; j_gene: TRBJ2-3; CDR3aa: CAIRPGQSTDTQYF; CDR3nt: TGTGCCATCAGGCCGGGACAAAGCACAGATACGCAGTATTTT
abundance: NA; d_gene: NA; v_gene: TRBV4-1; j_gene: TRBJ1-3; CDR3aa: CASSQDIPGNTIYF; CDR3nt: TGCGCCAGCAGCCAAGATATTCCTGGAAACACCATATATTTT
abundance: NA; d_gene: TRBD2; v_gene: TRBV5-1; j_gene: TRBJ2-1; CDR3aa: CASSPGLAGGPNEQFF; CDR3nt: TGCGCCAGCAGCCCGGGACTAGCGGGAGGGCCTAATGAGCAGTTCTTC
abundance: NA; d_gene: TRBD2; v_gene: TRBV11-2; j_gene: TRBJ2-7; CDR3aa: CASRNPGGRSYEQYF; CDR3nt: TGTGCCAGCAGAAATCCGGGGGGGCGGTCCTACGAGCAGTACTTC
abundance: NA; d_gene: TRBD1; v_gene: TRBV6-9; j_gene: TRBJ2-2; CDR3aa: CASSRAGTGNTGELFF; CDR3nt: TGTGCCAGCAGTCGGGCCGGGACAGGGAACACCGGGGAGCTGTTTTTT
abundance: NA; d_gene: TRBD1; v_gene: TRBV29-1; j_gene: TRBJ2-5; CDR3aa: CNVVTGPQETQYF; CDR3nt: TGCAACGTGGTGACAGGGCCCCAAGAGACCCAGTACTTC
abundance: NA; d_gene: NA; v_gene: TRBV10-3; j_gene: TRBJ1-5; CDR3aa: CAISESGGQPQHF; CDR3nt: TGTGCCATCAGTGAGTCGGGGGGACAGCCCCAGCATTTT
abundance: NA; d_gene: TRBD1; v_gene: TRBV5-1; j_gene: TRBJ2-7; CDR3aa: CASSGRDRSSYEQYF; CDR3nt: TGCGCCAGCAGCGGCCGGGACAGGAGCTCCTACGAGCAGTACTTC
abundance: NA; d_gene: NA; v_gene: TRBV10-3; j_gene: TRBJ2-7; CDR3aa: CAISDRDGNSYEQYF; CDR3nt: TGTGCCATCAGCGACCGGGACGGCAATTCCTACGAGCAGTACTTC
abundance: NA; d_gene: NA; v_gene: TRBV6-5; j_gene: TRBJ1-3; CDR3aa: CASLRASGNTIYF; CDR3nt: TGTGCCAGCCTACGGGCCTCTGGAAACACCATATATTTT
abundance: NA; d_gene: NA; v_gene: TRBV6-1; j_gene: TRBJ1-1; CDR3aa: CASKTASVTEAFF; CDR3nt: TGTGCCAGCAAGACCGCTAGTGTGACTGAAGCTTTCTTT
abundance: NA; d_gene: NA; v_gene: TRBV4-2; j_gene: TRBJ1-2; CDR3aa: CASSQKRNPLSGVDGYTF; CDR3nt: TGTGCCAGCAGCCAAAAACGAAATCCCCTGTCCGGAGTTGATGGCTACACCTTC
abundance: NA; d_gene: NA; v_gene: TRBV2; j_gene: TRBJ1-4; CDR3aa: CASSEAAQLNEKLFF; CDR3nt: TGTGCCAGCAGTGAAGCGGCCCAGCTTAATGAAAAACTGTTTTTT
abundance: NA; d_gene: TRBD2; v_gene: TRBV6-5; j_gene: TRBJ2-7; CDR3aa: CASSSLRLASVYEQYF; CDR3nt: TGTGCCAGCAGTTCTCTCCGACTAGCGAGTGTCTACGAGCAGTACTTC
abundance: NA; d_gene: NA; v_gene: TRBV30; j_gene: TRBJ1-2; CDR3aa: CAWSPGGAGPYYGYTF; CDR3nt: TGTGCCTGGAGTCCGGGCGGGGCAGGGCCCTACTATGGCTACACCTTC
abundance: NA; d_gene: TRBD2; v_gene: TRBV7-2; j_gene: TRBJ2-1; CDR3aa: CASSLAHASGTQRKNEQFF; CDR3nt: TGTGCCAGCAGCTTAGCGCACGCTAGCGGGACCCAGCGAAAAAATGAGCAGTTCTTC
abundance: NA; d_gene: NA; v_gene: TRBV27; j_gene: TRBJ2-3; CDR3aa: CASSLSWGSGTDTQYF; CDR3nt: TGTGCCAGCAGTTTATCGTGGGGGAGCGGCACAGATACGCAGTATTTT
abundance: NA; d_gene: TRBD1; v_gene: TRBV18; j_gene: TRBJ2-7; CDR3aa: CASSLTGESSYEQYF; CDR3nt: TGTGCCAGCTCACTGACAGGGGAAAGCTCCTACGAGCAGTACTTC
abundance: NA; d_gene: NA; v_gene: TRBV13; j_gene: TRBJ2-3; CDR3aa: CASSLLTGSWPNTDTQYF; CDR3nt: TGTGCCAGCAGCCTACTTACCGGGTCCTGGCCTAACACAGATACGCAGTATTTT
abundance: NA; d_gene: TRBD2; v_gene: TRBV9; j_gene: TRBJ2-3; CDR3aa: CASSVSSGAFSPSTDTQYF; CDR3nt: TGTGCCAGCAGCGTTTCTAGCGGGGCGTTTTCCCCTAGCACAGATACGCAGTATTTT
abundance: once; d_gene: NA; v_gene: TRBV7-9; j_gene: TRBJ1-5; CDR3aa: CASSRADQPQHF; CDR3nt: TGTGCCAGCAGCCGAGCGGATCAGCCCCAGCATTTT
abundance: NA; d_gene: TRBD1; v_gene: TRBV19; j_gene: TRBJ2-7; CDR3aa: CASSIAGWDRRYEQYF; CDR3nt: TGTGCCAGTAGTATTGCCGGATGGGACAGGCGATACGAGCAGTACTTC
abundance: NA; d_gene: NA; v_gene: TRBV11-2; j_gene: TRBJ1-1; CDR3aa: CASSASVNTEAFF; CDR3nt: TGTGCCAGCAGCGCCAGTGTGAACACTGAAGCTTTCTTT
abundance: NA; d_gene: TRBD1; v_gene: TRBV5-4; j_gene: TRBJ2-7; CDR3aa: CASSWGQGPPYEQYF; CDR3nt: TGTGCCAGCAGCTGGGGACAGGGCCCCCCCTACGAGCAGTACTTC
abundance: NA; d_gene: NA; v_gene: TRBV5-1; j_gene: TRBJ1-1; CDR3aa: CASRKDRNTEAFF; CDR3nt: TGCGCCAGCAGAAAGGACAGGAACACTGAAGCTTTCTTT
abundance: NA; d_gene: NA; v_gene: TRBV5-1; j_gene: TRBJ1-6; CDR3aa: CASSLTQGYNSPLHF; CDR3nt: TGCGCCAGCAGCTTGACGCAGGGTTATAATTCACCCCTCCACTTT